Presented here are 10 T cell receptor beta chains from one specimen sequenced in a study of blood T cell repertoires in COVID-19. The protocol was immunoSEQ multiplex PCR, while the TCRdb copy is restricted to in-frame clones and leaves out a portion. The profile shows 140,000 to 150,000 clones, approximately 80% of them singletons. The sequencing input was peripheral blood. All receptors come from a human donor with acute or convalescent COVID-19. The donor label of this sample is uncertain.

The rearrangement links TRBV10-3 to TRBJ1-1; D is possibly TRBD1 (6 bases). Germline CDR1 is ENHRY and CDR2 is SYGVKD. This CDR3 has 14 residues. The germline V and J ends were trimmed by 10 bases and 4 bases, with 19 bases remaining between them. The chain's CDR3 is CATRQEDAGTEAFF. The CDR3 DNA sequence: TGTGCCACCCGACAGGAGGACGCGGGCACTGAAGCTTTCTTT.

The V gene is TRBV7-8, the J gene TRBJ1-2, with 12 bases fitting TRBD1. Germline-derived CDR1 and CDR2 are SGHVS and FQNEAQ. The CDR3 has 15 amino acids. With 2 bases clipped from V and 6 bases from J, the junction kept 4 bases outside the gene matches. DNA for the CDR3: TGTGCCAGCAGCTTACTGGGACAGGGGGCAGATGGCTACACCTTC. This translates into CASSLLGQGADGYTF.

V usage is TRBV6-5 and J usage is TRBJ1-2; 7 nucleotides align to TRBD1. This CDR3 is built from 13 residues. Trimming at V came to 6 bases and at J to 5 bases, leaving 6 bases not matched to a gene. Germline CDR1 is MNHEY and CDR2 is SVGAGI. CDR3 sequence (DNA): TGTGCCAGCAGGGGGGACAGACCTTATGGCTACACCTTC. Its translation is CASRGDRPYGYTF.

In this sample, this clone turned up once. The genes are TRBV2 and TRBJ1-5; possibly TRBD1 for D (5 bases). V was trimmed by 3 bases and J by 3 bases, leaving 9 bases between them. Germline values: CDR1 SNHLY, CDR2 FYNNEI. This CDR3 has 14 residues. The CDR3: CASSEDTSNQPQHF. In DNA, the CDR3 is TGTGCCAGCAGTGAGGACACCTCCAATCAGCCCCAGCATTTT. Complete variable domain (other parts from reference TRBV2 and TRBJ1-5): EPEVTQTPSHQVTQMGQEVILRCVPISNHLYFYWYRQILGQKVEFLVSFYNNEISEKSEIFDDQFSVERPDGSNFTLKIRSTKLEDSAMYFCASSEDTSNQPQHFGDGTRLSIL.

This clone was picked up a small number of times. DNA for the CDR3: TGTGCCAGCAGCTTAGGGGGGCTATCTGAAGCTTTCTTT. Translated, it gives CASSLGGLSEAFF. The genes are TRBV7-2 and TRBJ1-1, with D possibly being TRBD1 (6 bases). V was pared by 1 base and J by 6 bases, with 9 bases between. Germline values: CDR1 SGHTA, CDR2 FQGNSA. The CDR3 loop spans 13 amino acids.

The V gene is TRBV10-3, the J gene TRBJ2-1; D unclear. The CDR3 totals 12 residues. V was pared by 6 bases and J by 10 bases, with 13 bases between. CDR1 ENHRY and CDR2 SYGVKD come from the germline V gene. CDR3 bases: TGTGCCATCAGCCCAGGTCCCACGGAGCAGTTCTTC. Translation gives CAISPGPTEQFF.

This CDR3 reads CATTGLSYYGYTF. The CDR3 DNA is TGTGCCACTACGGGTCTCTCCTACTATGGCTACACCTTC. The V gene is TRBV2, the J gene TRBJ1-2; the D is unclear. Germline V CDR1 and CDR2: SNHLY, FYNNEI. Trimming took 10 bases from V and 3 from J, leaving 15 bases between them. The CDR3 is 13 residues long. Full variable domain (rest looked up from reference TRBV2 and TRBJ1-2): EPEVTQTPSHQVTQMGQEVILRCVPISNHLYFYWYRQILGQKVEFLVSFYNNEISEKSEIFDDQFSVERPDGSNFTLKIRSTKLEDSAMYFCATTGLSYYGYTFGSGTRLTVV.

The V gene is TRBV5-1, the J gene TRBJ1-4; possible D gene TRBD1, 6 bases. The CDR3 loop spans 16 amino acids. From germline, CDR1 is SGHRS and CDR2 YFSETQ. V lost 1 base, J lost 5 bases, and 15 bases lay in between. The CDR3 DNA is TGCGCCAGCAGCTTGACAGTTTGGGACATGAATGAAAAACTGTTTTTT. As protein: CASSLTVWDMNEKLFF.

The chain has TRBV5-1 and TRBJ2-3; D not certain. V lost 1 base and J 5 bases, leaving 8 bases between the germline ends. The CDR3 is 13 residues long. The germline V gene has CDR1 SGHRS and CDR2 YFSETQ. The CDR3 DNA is TGCGCCAGCAGCTTGTCAACGGGAGATACGCAGTATTTT. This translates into CASSLSTGDTQYF.

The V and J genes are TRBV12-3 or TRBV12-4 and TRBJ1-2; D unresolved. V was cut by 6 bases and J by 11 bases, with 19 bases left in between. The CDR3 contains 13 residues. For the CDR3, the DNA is TGTGCCAGCAGACGAACACCCCAGGCTCGGTACACCTTC. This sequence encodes CASRRTPQARYTF.